A single sample gave rise to the 24 T cell receptor beta chains below, sequenced in a study of CD8 T cells in ankylosing spondylitis (dated by TCRdb to 2015 to 2018). Library construction relied on 5' RACE. The sequencing machine was an Illumina HiSeq 2500. The public reads were reanalyzed by TCRdb: fastp trimming at Q25, MiXCR alignment, in-frame beta chains only. For every CDR3 protein sequence, its rows merge into one entry that carries the most common genes and DNA. This sample is represented by 180,000 or so distinct CDR3 sequences; approximately 10% of them were singletons. The ten largest account for 25% to 30% of the sample. Sequencing was performed on blood, either unsorted or a sorted T cell fraction (not recorded which). These receptors all stem from a male donor with ankylosing spondylitis or in good health (not recorded which).

This clonotype was seen at least ten times. CDR3 in amino acids: CASSGTRVGAEAFF. CDR3 sequence (DNA): TGTGCCAGCAGCGGGACCAGGGTTGGCGCTGAAGCTTTCTTT. The chain links TRBV2 to TRBJ1-1, with D tentatively TRBD1 (5 bases). Germline V lookup: CDR1 SNHLY, CDR2 FYNNEI. The CDR3 contains 14 residues. Trimming took off 6 bases at V and 6 bases at J, with 17 bases between the two ends. The full variable domain, completed using reference TRBV2 and TRBJ1-1, is EPEVTQTPSHQVTQMGQEVILRCVPISNHLYFYWYRQILGQKVEFLVSFYNNEISEKSEIFDDQFSVERPDGSNFTLKIRSTKLEDSAMYFCASSGTRVGAEAFFGQGTRLTVV.

This clonotype was counted many times. The chain has TRBV4-1 and TRBJ2-7; 11 bases align to TRBD1. The CDR3 runs 15 residues. V gave up 4 bases and J gave up 5 bases; unmatched junction bases: 7. Germline lookup yields CDR1 MGHRA and CDR2 YSYEKL. The CDR3 sequence: CASSLGTGGIDEQYF. CDR3 coding DNA: TGCGCCAGCAGCCTAGGGACAGGGGGTATCGACGAGCAGTACTTC.

This clonotype was seen ten or more times. The chain has TRBV3-1 and TRBJ1-2, with TRBD1 as a possible D gene (6 bases). V was trimmed by 0 bases and J by 7 bases, leaving 12 bases between them. Germline lookup yields CDR1 LGHDT and CDR2 YNNKEL (reference sequence). The CDR3 has 14 residues. The DNA of the CDR3 is TGTGCCAGCAGCCAAGACTCAGGGGTGGTTGGCTACACCTTC. Amino acid sequence: CASSQDSGVVGYTF.

This clonotype was observed many times. The chain joins TRBV12-3 or TRBV12-4 to TRBJ2-5; 11 positions agree with TRBD2. The CDR3 runs to 15 residues. The V and J ends lost 1 base and 4 bases, in that order; junction bases with no gene match: 2. This CDR3 reads CASSLGLAGRETQYF. The CDR3 nucleotides are TGTGCCAGCAGTTTAGGACTAGCGGGAAGAGAGACCCAGTACTTC.

This clonotype occurred many times. The chain uses TRBV6-2 or TRBV6-3 and TRBJ2-7; perhaps TRBD2 as D (5 bases). The germline V and J ends were trimmed by 4 bases and 0 bases, with 19 bases remaining between them. The CDR3 runs to 17 residues. Germline CDR1 is MNHEY and CDR2 is SVGEGT. Here the CDR3 reads CASSSGWSEGGSYEQYF. CDR3 DNA sequence: TGTGCCAGCAGTTCCGGGTGGAGCGAGGGTGGCTCCTACGAGCAGTACTTC.

Ten or more counts support this clonotype. This chain links TRBV24-1 with TRBJ2-3, with D possibly TRBD2 on 5 matching bases. V gave up 2 bases and J gave up 10 bases, with 9 bases separating them. Germline V gene lookup returns CDR1 KGHDR and CDR2 SFDVKD. The CDR3 totals 12 residues. CDR3 sequence: CATSDSLRAQYF. DNA of the CDR3: TGTGCCACCAGTGATTCGTTGAGGGCGCAGTATTTT.

This clonotype was seen ten or more times. The chain has TRBV7-6 and TRBJ1-4, with a tentative D call TRBD1 (5 bases). Germline lookup yields CDR1 SGHVS and CDR2 FNYEAQ. The germline V and J ends were trimmed by 1 base and 3 bases, with 12 bases remaining between them. This CDR3 spans 16 amino acids. CDR3: CASSLGPGRANEKLFF. Written as DNA, the CDR3 is TGTGCCAGCAGCTTAGGGCCGGGCAGGGCTAATGAAAAACTGTTTTTT. Full variable domain (missing parts from reference TRBV7-6 and TRBJ1-4): GAGVSQSPRYKVTKRGQDVALRCDPISGHVSLYWYRQALGQGPEFLTYFNYEAQQDKSGLPNDRFSAERPEGSISTLTIQRTEQRDSAMYRCASSLGPGRANEKLFFGSGTQLSVL.

This clonotype was observed at least ten times. The V and J genes are TRBV6-5 and TRBJ1-2; D gene unclear. V was cut by 6 bases and J by 7 bases, with 9 bases left in between. CDR1 and CDR2 (germline): MNHEY, SVGAGI. The CDR3 runs to 11 residues. In DNA, the CDR3 is TGTGCCAGCAGCGGGCAAGGTGGCTACACCTTC. Protein: CASSGQGGYTF.

V gene TRBV9 combines with J gene TRBJ2-1, with D unresolved. V was trimmed by 0 bases and J by 5 bases, leaving 15 bases between them. The CDR3 runs 16 residues. CDR1 SGDLS and CDR2 YYNGEE come from the germline V gene. The CDR3 spells CASSVDPRGTNNEQFF. The DNA for the CDR3 is TGTGCCAGCAGCGTAGACCCAAGAGGCACTAACAATGAGCAGTTCTTC.

This clonotype was picked up a small number of times. The chain links TRBV24-1 to TRBJ2-7, with TRBD2 as a possible D gene (5 bases). The CDR3 contains 14 residues. V was cut by 6 bases and J by 3 bases, with 14 bases left in between. CDR1 KGHDR and CDR2 SFDVKD come from the germline V gene. CDR3 in amino acids: CATSPRGASYEQYF. In DNA, the CDR3 is TGTGCCACCAGTCCCCGGGGTGCGAGCTACGAGCAGTACTTC.

The rearrangement joins TRBV19 to TRBJ1-4; TRBD1 is a possible D gene (6 bases). Germline values: CDR1 LNHDA, CDR2 SQIVND (reference sequence). Trimming removed 10 bases from V and 8 bases from J, with 17 bases in between. The CDR3 spans 13 residues. The CDR3 nucleotides read TGTGCCACAATGACAGGCGGACACGAAAAACTGTTTTTT. Encoded protein: CATMTGGHEKLFF.

In its sample, this clonotype was seen many times. V and J are TRBV10-3 and TRBJ2-5, with a tentative D call TRBD2 (6 bases). CDR1 and CDR2 (germline): ENHRY, SYGVKD. The CDR3 is 17 residues long. V gave up 3 bases and J gave up 2 bases, with 19 bases separating them. The CDR3 DNA reads TGTGCCATCAGTGACCCCTATGAAGGCGGGAATCAAGAGACCCAGTACTTC. Translation: CAISDPYEGGNQETQYF.

This clonotype was seen at least ten times. The chain recombines TRBV7-8 with TRBJ2-3; D ambiguous. In germline, CDR1 is SGHVS, CDR2 FQNEAQ. This CDR3 contains 16 residues. V lost 4 bases to trimming and J lost 4 bases, with 18 bases between them. The CDR3 DNA sequence: TGTGCCAGCAGCTCTGACTCACCGGGCCCCCCAGATACGCAGTATTTT. Protein product: CASSSDSPGPPDTQYF.

This clonotype came up many times. V is TRBV10-3 and J is TRBJ2-7; no clear D gene. Trimming pared 2 bases from V and 3 bases from J, leaving 11 bases between. The CDR3 runs to 14 residues. The germline V gene encodes CDR1 ENHRY and CDR2 SYGVKD. This CDR3 is CAISEGSQIYEQYF. The CDR3, as DNA: TGTGCCATCAGTGAGGGCAGCCAAATCTACGAGCAGTACTTC.

At least ten counts were recorded for this clonotype. This chain joins TRBV6-1 and TRBJ2-3; 9 bases fit TRBD2. Trimming cost V 6 bases and J 3 bases; bases outside gene matches: 7. The CDR3 loop spans 15 amino acids. CDR1 and CDR2 (germline): MNHNS, SASEGT. The CDR3 nucleotides are TGTGCCAGCAGGTTGGGGACTAGCTATACAGATACGCAGTATTTT. Amino acid sequence: CASRLGTSYTDTQYF.

On this clonotype itself: The junction and the germline gene differ at one end; a read error may be behind it. V and J are TRBV6-6 and TRBJ2-7; no clear D. Germline loops: CDR1 MNHNY, CDR2 SVGAGI (reference sequence). This CDR3 has 13 residues. The CDR3 DNA is TGTGCCGGCAGTTACGGTGAGACTGCCGAGCAGTACTTC. Translation: CAGSYGETAEQYF.

At least ten counts were recorded for this clonotype. The chain combines TRBV5-1 with TRBJ1-1, with D uncertain. This CDR3 is 15 amino acids long. Germline lookup yields CDR1 SGHRS and CDR2 YFSETQ. The V end was cut by 2 bases, the J end by 3 bases, with 14 bases between. CDR3 protein: CASSFVGPWDTEAFF. DNA of the CDR3: TGCGCCAGCAGCTTCGTAGGCCCATGGGACACTGAAGCTTTCTTT.

Many counts were recorded for this clonotype. The V call is TRBV10-3, the J call TRBJ1-1, with a tentative D call TRBD1 (5 bases). Trimming left V 3 bases short and J 5 bases short, with 16 bases between. Germline V gives CDR1 ENHRY, CDR2 SYGVKD. The CDR3 covers 15 residues. The CDR3 region has the DNA TGTGCCATCAGTGACCCCCAGGGTGGAAAAACTGAAGCTTTCTTT. This gives the protein CAISDPQGGKTEAFF.

This clonotype appeared many times. The V call is TRBV3-1, the J call TRBJ2-5; 15 nucleotides agree with TRBD2. V was pared by 0 bases and J by 9 bases, with 2 bases of the junction left unmatched. The CDR3 length is 15 residues. Germline V lookup: CDR1 LGHDT, CDR2 YNNKEL (reference sequence). The CDR3 is CASSQDGLAGGAQYF. Written as DNA, the CDR3 is TGTGCCAGCAGCCAAGATGGACTAGCGGGGGGGGCCCAGTACTTC.

This clonotype was recorded a few times. The rearrangement joins TRBV7-6 to TRBJ2-7, with 7 bases identical to TRBD1. V lost 1 base to trimming and J lost 6 bases; unmatched junction nucleotides: 3. CDR1 SGHVS and CDR2 FNYEAQ come from the germline V gene. The CDR3 has 13 residues. CDR3 in amino acids: CASSLGTGSEQYF. Here the CDR3 DNA reads TGTGCCAGCAGCTTAGGGACAGGCAGCGAGCAGTACTTC.

This chain uses TRBV5-1 with TRBJ2-2; 9 bases map to TRBD1. This CDR3 comprises 15 residues. CDR1 SGHRS and CDR2 YFSETQ come from the germline V gene. Trimming at V came to 0 bases and at J to 7 bases, leaving 4 bases not matched to a gene. CDR3 region: CASSLDRGQNGELFF. CDR3 DNA sequence: TGCGCCAGCAGCTTGGACAGGGGGCAAAACGGGGAGCTGTTTTTT. Looking up the rest from reference TRBV5-1 and TRBJ2-2 gives the full variable domain: KAGVTQTPRYLIKTRGQQVTLSCSPISGHRSVSWYQQTPGQGLQFLFEYFSETQRNKGNFPGRFSGRQFSNSRSEMNVSTLELGDSALYLCASSLDRGQNGELFFGEGSRLTVL.

This clonotype was recorded at least ten times. V gene TRBV15 combines with J gene TRBJ1-5; weak D call: TRBD1 (6 bases). This CDR3 is built from 15 residues. Germline assignment: CDR1 LNHNV and CDR2 YYDKDF (reference sequence). Trimming took off 5 bases at V and 10 bases at J, with 21 bases between the two ends. DNA of the CDR3: TGTGCCACCAGCGACCGAGGGGGACACTTTGTACCCCAGCATTTT. Its protein product is CATSDRGGHFVPQHF.

Points on this clonotype: This may arise from a read error, as a much more abundant clone is one base away. The V call is TRBV6-1, the J call TRBJ2-7; possible D gene TRBD1, 6 bases. The CDR3 extends over 14 amino acids. Germline CDR1 reads MNHNS; CDR2 reads SASEGT. V lost 5 bases and J lost 6, with 17 bases in between. This CDR3 is CASSLGARLSEQYF. CDR3 coding DNA: TGTGCCAGCAGTCTGGGGGCCAGACTGAGCGAGCAGTACTTC.

The sample holds many counts of this clonotype. The chain uses TRBV5-1 and TRBJ1-1, with D maybe TRBD1 (5 bases). Germline CDR1 and CDR2: SGHRS and YFSETQ. Trimming stripped 0 bases from V and 5 bases from J, with 14 bases between. This CDR3 has 15 residues. The CDR3 here is CASSLEGVVRTEAFF. For the CDR3, the DNA is TGCGCCAGCAGCTTGGAAGGGGTGGTTAGGACTGAAGCTTTCTTT.